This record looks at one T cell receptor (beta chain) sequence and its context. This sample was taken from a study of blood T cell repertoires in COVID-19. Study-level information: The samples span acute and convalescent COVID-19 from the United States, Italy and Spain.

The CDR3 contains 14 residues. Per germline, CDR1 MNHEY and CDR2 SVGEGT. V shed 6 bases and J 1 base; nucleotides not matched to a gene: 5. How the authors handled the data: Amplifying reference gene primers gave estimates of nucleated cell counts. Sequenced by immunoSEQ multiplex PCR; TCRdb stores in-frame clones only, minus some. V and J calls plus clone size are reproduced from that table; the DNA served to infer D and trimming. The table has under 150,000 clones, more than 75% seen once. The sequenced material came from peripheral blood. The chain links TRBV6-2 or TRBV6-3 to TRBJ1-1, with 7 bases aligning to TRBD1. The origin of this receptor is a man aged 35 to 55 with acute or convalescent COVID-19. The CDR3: CASSRTGGNTEAFF. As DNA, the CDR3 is TGTGCCAGCAGCCGGACAGGCGGGAACACTGAAGCTTTCTTT.